This TCR beta chain emerged from a study of shared clonotypes between healthy human individuals. Study observations and caveats: It was only blood that was sampled, and tissue repertoires likely differ.

Comments on this clone: What it recognizes is unknown.

The method was immunoSEQ multiplex PCR; TCRdb's version includes in-frame clones alone and lacks a portion of them. The sample consists of some 480,000 clones, 70% to 80% of them appearing once. Donors were healthy HIV-negative adults without recent acute infections or vaccinations. CDR1 is SGHRS, CDR2 YFSETQ, per germline. CDR3 length equals 11 residues. V lost 7 bases and J lost 1, with 5 bases in between. V is TRBV5-1 and J is TRBJ1-2; unclear D gene. The TCR originated in a woman aged 40 to 50 in good health. Some clones in this sample may be carry-over from other donors' samples. Sequencing was carried out using PBMCs. The DNA of the CDR3 is TGCGCCAGCGGGAATAACTATGGCTACACCTTC. This encodes CASGNNYGYTF.